This is a list of T cell receptor beta chains from one sample in a study of CD8+ T cells in alopecia areata. Here immunoSEQ multiplex PCR was the method, and the copy in TCRdb shows in-frame clones only, minus some. Among fewer than 350,000 clones listed, roughly 64% were seen once. Source: CD4+ T cells sorted from blood, taken at week 24, from a patient treated with tofacitinib. The receptors shown here come from a human donor with alopecia areata. The CDR3 runs from the conserved cysteine through the conserved F or W. Fields, in order: J gene, V gene, D gene, clone size, CDR3 protein, CDR3 DNA. A D gene is named only where the DNA matches it firmly. A row's size may be missing; if present it is once, few, many or a size class.

>TRBJ1-2|TRBV27|NA|NA
CASSNYNYGYTF
TGTGCCAGCAGTAACTATAACTATGGCTACACCTTC
>TRBJ2-6|TRBV30|NA|NA
CAWRHSGANVLTF
TGTGCCTGGAGGCATTCTGGGGCCAACGTCCTGACTTTC
>TRBJ2-3|TRBV4-3|NA|NA
CASSRGYTQYF
TGCGCCAGCAGCCGAGGGTATACGCAGTATTTT
>TRBJ2-1|TRBV18|TRBD2|NA
CASSPPSSGGLEQFF
TGTGCCAGCTCACCACCTTCTAGCGGGGGACTTGAGCAGTTCTTC
>TRBJ2-1|TRBV30|NA|NA
CAWVGSHYNEQFF
TGTGCCTGGGTGGGATCTCACTACAATGAGCAGTTCTTC
>TRBJ1-6|TRBV2|TRBD1|NA
CASSKQGNSPLHF
TGTGCCAGCAGTAAACAGGGGAATTCACCCCTCCACTTT
>TRBJ2-1|TRBV2|NA|NA
CASSAGFSGEQFF
TGTGCCAGCAGTGCAGGGTTCAGTGGTGAGCAGTTCTTC
>TRBJ2-5|TRBV7-2|TRBD2|NA
CASSNLAVAETQYF
TGTGCCAGCAGCAATCTAGCGGTGGCCGAGACCCAGTACTTC
>TRBJ1-2|TRBV18|NA|NA
CASSPPVGRRGYTF
TGTGCCAGCTCACCTCCAGTAGGGCGCCGGGGCTACACCTTC
>TRBJ2-3|TRBV5-1|NA|few
CASSLGPGVADTQYF
TGCGCCAGCAGCTTGGGGCCAGGGGTGGCAGATACGCAGTATTTT
>TRBJ2-7|TRBV11-2|NA|NA
CASRRLNTRSYEQYF
TGTGCCAGCAGGAGGCTCAATACGAGGTCCTACGAGCAGTACTTC
>TRBJ2-3|TRBV30|TRBD2|NA
CAWSVRLADQDTQYF
TGTGCCTGGAGTGTAAGACTAGCGGACCAAGATACGCAGTATTTT
>TRBJ2-5|TRBV29-1|TRBD2|NA
CSVPASGIQETQYF
TGCAGCGTTCCCGCTAGCGGTATCCAAGAGACCCAGTACTTC
>TRBJ2-1|TRBV6-6|NA|NA
CASFWDSNEQFF
TGTGCCAGTTTCTGGGATTCTAATGAGCAGTTCTTC
>TRBJ1-4|TRBV5-6|TRBD1|few
CASSIYRGEKLFF
TGTGCCAGCAGCATTTACAGGGGCGAAAAACTGTTTTTT
>TRBJ2-3|TRBV4-3|TRBD2|few
CASSQALAGGTDTQYF
TGCGCCAGCAGCCAAGCCCTAGCGGGGGGCACAGATACGCAGTATTTT
>TRBJ1-2|TRBV7-2|TRBD1|NA
CASSLFPGQGARGYTF
TGTGCCAGCAGCTTGTTCCCGGGACAGGGGGCTCGTGGCTACACCTTC
>TRBJ1-5|TRBV2|NA|NA
CASKQGIDQPQHF
TGTGCCAGCAAGCAGGGCATAGATCAGCCCCAGCATTTT
>TRBJ2-2|TRBV19|NA|few
CASSGIGELFF
TGTGCCAGTAGTGGGATCGGGGAGCTGTTTTTT
>TRBJ2-4|TRBV2|NA|few
CASQSGVAKNIQYF
TGTGCCAGCCAGTCCGGGGTAGCCAAAAACATTCAGTACTTC
>TRBJ2-2|TRBV7-2|NA|few
CASSPDRTNTGELFF
TGTGCCAGCAGCCCGGACAGAACGAACACCGGGGAGCTGTTTTTT
>TRBJ2-1|TRBV5-1|NA|NA
CASSLDRIRWFF
TGCGCCAGCAGCTTGGATCGCATCCGGTGGTTCTTC
>TRBJ1-5|TRBV30|NA|NA
CAWSVAGGQPQHF
TGTGCCTGGAGTGTGGCCGGAGGTCAGCCCCAGCATTTT
>TRBJ1-2|TRBV7-9|NA|NA
CASSLPLGDSRF
TGTGCCAGCAGCTTACCTCTTGGGGATTCCCGCTTC
>TRBJ2-7|TRBV20-1|NA|NA
CSAKGYEQYF
TGCAGTGCTAAGGGCTACGAGCAGTACTTC
>TRBJ1-5|TRBV4-1|NA|NA
CASSESRGRSRNQPQHF
TGCGCCAGCAGCGAATCTAGAGGGAGAAGCCGCAATCAGCCCCAGCATTTT
>TRBJ2-5|TRBV2|NA|few
CASSESPKGGGETQYF
TGTGCCAGCAGTGAAAGTCCAAAAGGAGGAGGAGAGACCCAGTACTTC
>TRBJ1-1|TRBV30|NA|NA
CAWTGGHRAFF
TGTGCCTGGACGGGGGGACATCGGGCTTTCTTT
>TRBJ2-6|TRBV4-2|NA|NA
CASSPDLSNAGANVLTF
TGTGCCAGCAGCCCGGACCTCTCGAACGCTGGGGCCAACGTCCTGACTTTC
>TRBJ2-7|TRBV28|TRBD2|NA
CASSLLGSGGAEQYF
TGTGCCAGCAGTTTATTAGGTAGCGGGGGGGCCGAGCAGTACTTC
>TRBJ1-3|TRBV29-1|NA|NA
CSAEQGNTIYF
TGCAGCGCCGAACAAGGAAACACCATATATTTT
>TRBJ2-5|TRBV5-1|NA|NA
CASSTAGQETQYF
TGCGCCAGCAGCACTGCGGGTCAAGAGACCCAGTACTTC
>TRBJ1-6|TRBV4-3|TRBD1|NA
CASSQVAGTGASPLHF
TGCGCCAGCAGCCAAGTGGCCGGGACAGGGGCTTCACCCCTCCACTTT
>TRBJ2-7|TRBV6-6|TRBD1|NA
CASSYGGQGGVQYF
TGTGCCAGCAGTTACGGCGGACAGGGGGGGGTGCAGTACTTC
>TRBJ1-2|TRBV5-1|TRBD1|NA
CASSLALTGYGYTF
TGCGCCAGCAGCTTGGCCCTGACAGGGTATGGCTACACCTTC
>TRBJ1-1|TRBV29-1|NA|NA
CSVEEVAAEAFF
TGCAGCGTTGAAGAGGTAGCTGCTGAAGCTTTCTTT
>TRBJ2-5|TRBV30|TRBD1|NA
CAWRSGTGGVETQYF
TGTGCCTGGAGATCCGGGACAGGGGGCGTTGAGACCCAGTACTTC
>TRBJ2-5|TRBV7-8|NA|few
CASSLGISQETQYF
TGTGCCAGCAGCTTAGGGATTTCCCAAGAGACCCAGTACTTC
>TRBJ2-1|TRBV2|NA|NA
CASSGPGNEQFF
TGTGCCAGCAGTGGACCTGGGAATGAGCAGTTCTTC
>TRBJ2-3|TRBV5-1|NA|NA
CASSLNPVFPGTDTQYF
TGCGCCAGCAGCTTGAACCCAGTTTTCCCAGGGACAGATACGCAGTATTTT
>TRBJ2-2|TRBV11-2|NA|few
CASSLGQFGELFF
TGTGCCAGCAGCTTAGGACAGTTCGGGGAGCTGTTTTTT
>TRBJ1-5|TRBV5-1|NA|NA
CASSLDSDQPQHF
TGCGCCAGCAGCTTGGACAGCGATCAGCCCCAGCATTTT
>TRBJ1-1|TRBV5-1|TRBD1|NA
CASSAGQVPLNTEAFF
TGCGCCAGCAGCGCGGGACAGGTACCATTGAACACTGAAGCTTTCTTT
>TRBJ1-1|TRBV29-1|NA|NA
CSTTTGGGTEAFF
TGCAGCACTACGACGGGGGGAGGAACTGAAGCTTTCTTT
>TRBJ2-4|TRBV9|NA|once
CASSVESGRNIQYF
TGTGCCAGCAGCGTAGAATCTGGCAGGAACATTCAGTACTTC
>TRBJ1-2|TRBV30|NA|few
CAWAETGFNYGYTF
TGTGCCTGGGCAGAAACAGGGTTTAACTATGGCTACACCTTC
>TRBJ2-5|TRBV2|TRBD1|few
CASSTGGGRETQYF
TGTGCCAGCAGTACAGGGGGAGGCCGAGAGACCCAGTACTTC
>TRBJ2-2|TRBV30|NA|NA
CAWSVRAGELFF
TGTGCCTGGAGTGTTAGGGCCGGGGAGCTGTTTTTT
>TRBJ1-6|TRBV27|NA|NA
CASSSGKIHSPLHF
TGTGCCAGCAGCTCAGGGAAAATCCATTCACCCCTCCACTTT
>TRBJ2-3|TRBV4-2|TRBD2|NA
CASSPRTVGGEPGDTQYF
TGTGCCAGCAGCCCGCGGACAGTCGGGGGGGAACCGGGAGATACGCAGTATTTT
>TRBJ2-7|TRBV6-5|NA|NA
CASKNPGSYEQYF
TGTGCCAGCAAAAACCCCGGGAGCTACGAGCAGTACTTC
>TRBJ2-7|TRBV29-1|NA|NA
CSVEGFVGQENYEQYF
TGCAGCGTTGAAGGGTTTGTGGGGCAGGAGAACTACGAGCAGTACTTC
>TRBJ2-1|TRBV4-3|NA|few
CASSPQVAGEQFF
TGCGCCAGCAGCCCCCAAGTCGCGGGTGAGCAGTTCTTC
>TRBJ2-3|TRBV7-2|TRBD2|NA
CASAERGGLTDTQYF
TGTGCCAGCGCTGAGCGGGGGGGCCTTACAGATACGCAGTATTTT
>TRBJ2-4|TRBV6-1|NA|NA
CASSWDIQYF
TGTGCCAGCAGTTGGGACATTCAGTACTTC
>TRBJ2-5|TRBV5-1|NA|few
CASTGETQYF
TGCGCCAGCACGGGGGAGACCCAGTACTTC
>TRBJ1-2|TRBV30|NA|NA
CAWSFGGTPGGYTF
TGTGCCTGGAGTTTCGGGGGGACTCCCGGCGGCTACACCTTC
>TRBJ2-2|TRBV29-1|TRBD1|few
CSVEDLPRQGGTGELFF
TGCAGCGTTGAAGATCTCCCAAGACAGGGCGGCACCGGGGAGCTGTTTTTT
>TRBJ2-3|TRBV20-1|NA|once
CSARVRYTQYF
TGCAGTGCTAGAGTGAGATATACGCAGTATTTT